Shown below are 31 T cell receptor beta chains from a single sample sequenced in a study of T cell responses to AZD1222 COVID-19 vaccine. Assay: immunoSEQ multiplex PCR; the TCRdb copy retains only in-frame clones and omits some. This repertoire shows some 110,000 clones, approximately 83% found once; its top ten account for more than 3%. Material: peripheral blood, obtained on day 0 of MenACWY control vaccination. These receptor sequences come from an adult in good health.

CDR3 region: CASSPEQGWEQFF. The CDR3 DNA is TGTGCCAGCTCACCAGAACAGGGTTGGGAGCAGTTCTTC. The chain links TRBV18 to TRBJ2-1; perhaps TRBD1 as D (6 bases). V shed 2 bases and J shed 10 bases, with 12 bases lying between them. The CDR3 sequence is 13 residues long. The germline gives CDR1 KGHSH, CDR2 LQKENI.

The rearrangement uses TRBV9 and TRBJ1-1; 9 bases map to TRBD1. The germline gives CDR1 SGDLS, CDR2 YYNGEE. This CDR3 has 14 residues. V was clipped by 5 bases and J by 3 bases; unmatched bases: 5. Written as DNA, the CDR3 is TGTGCCAGCAGTTCCGGGACAGGGTACACTGAAGCTTTCTTT. It translates to CASSSGTGYTEAFF.

The chain employs TRBV11-2 and TRBJ2-7; 8 bases are a match to TRBD2. CDR3 length: 15 residues. Germline V CDR1 and CDR2: SGHAT, FQNNGV. J gave up 2 bases and V 6 bases, and 9 bases lay outside the gene matches. The CDR3 reads CASRATSGDTYEQYF. The CDR3 nucleotides are TGTGCCAGCAGGGCAACTAGCGGAGATACCTACGAGCAGTACTTC.

The chain carries TRBV4-2 and TRBJ2-7, with D maybe TRBD2 (5 bases). Trimming shortened V by 3 bases and J by 2 bases, and 11 bases separated the two germline ends. This CDR3 is built from 14 residues. Germline lookup yields CDR1 LGHNA and CDR2 YNFKEQ. The CDR3 sequence: CASSQAGSTYEQYF. DNA for the CDR3: TGTGCCAGCAGCCAGGCGGGTTCTACCTACGAGCAGTACTTC.

The chain employs TRBV11-2 and TRBJ2-7; the D gene could be TRBD1 or TRBD2 (5 bases each). This CDR3 is built from 17 residues. Germline CDR1 is SGHAT and CDR2 is FQNNGV. Trimming stripped 5 bases from V and 0 bases from J, with 20 bases between. The CDR3 sequence: CASSPLHPGPSSYEQYF. The DNA for the CDR3 is TGTGCCAGCAGCCCCCTCCATCCGGGACCCAGCTCCTACGAGCAGTACTTC.

The chain links TRBV9 to TRBJ2-7; D unclear. Germline CDR1 reads SGDLS; CDR2 reads YYNGEE. V lost 0 bases, J lost 7 bases, and 11 bases lay in between. The length of the CDR3 is 13 residues. The CDR3 DNA is TGTGCCAGCAGCGTAGTGTTGGGTGGGGAGCAGTACTTC. This sequence encodes CASSVVLGGEQYF.

This chain connects TRBV7-2 to TRBJ1-5; 7 bases match TRBD1. J lost 4 bases, V lost 5 bases, and 8 bases had no gene match. The CDR3 has 15 amino acids. CDR1 and CDR2 (germline): SGHTA, FQGNSA. The CDR3, as DNA: TGTGCCAGCAGCCAATGGACAGGCCAAAATCAGCCCCAGCATTTT. Translation gives CASSQWTGQNQPQHF.

This clone showed up just a few times. The rearrangement uses TRBV10-1 and TRBJ1-4; the D gene is possibly TRBD1 (6 bases). The CDR3 sequence is 17 residues long. Germline V lookup: CDR1 WNHNN, CDR2 SYGVQD (reference sequence). V lost 3 bases, J lost 5 bases, and 19 bases lay in between. The CDR3 DNA reads as TGCGCCAGCAGTGAAGGGTGGGCACAGGGCAAAAATGAAAAACTGTTTTTT. This encodes CASSEGWAQGKNEKLFF.

This clone has a single count. V is TRBV9 and J is TRBJ2-3, with D unclear. Looked up from germline, CDR1 is SGDLS and CDR2 is YYNGEE. Between the trimmed V and J ends, which lost 0 bases and 2 bases, there was a span of 4 bases. The CDR3 loop spans 13 amino acids. As DNA, the CDR3 is TGTGCCAGCAGCGTAGCCGACACAGATACGCAGTATTTT. Its translation: CASSVADTDTQYF.

The chain uses TRBV29-1 and TRBJ2-1, with 9 bases identical to TRBD1. The CDR3 has 13 residues. Germline-derived CDR1 and CDR2 are SQVTM and ANQGSEA. With 1 base clipped from V and 7 bases from J, the junction kept 2 bases outside the gene matches. In DNA, the CDR3 is TGCAGCGTTGAAGCCGGGACAGGGAATGAGCAGTTCTTC. As protein: CSVEAGTGNEQFF.

The V call is TRBV14, the J call TRBJ1-2; D uncertain. CDR1 and CDR2 from the germline V gene are SGHDN and FVKESK. CDR3 size: 14 residues. Trimming removed 4 bases from V and 8 bases from J, with 17 bases in between. DNA for the CDR3: TGTGCCAGCAGCCCCACGCGCGGGGTTCGCGGCTACACCTTC. Translating it yields CASSPTRGVRGYTF. The whole variable domain, filled in from reference TRBV14 and TRBJ1-2, reads EAGVTQFPSHSVIEKGQTVTLRCDPISGHDNLYWYRRVMGKEIKFLLHFVKESKQDESGMPNNRFLAERTGGTYSTLKVQPAELEDSGVYFCASSPTRGVRGYTFGSGTRLTVV.

This sequence joins TRBV18 and TRBJ2-7; 12 nucleotides align to TRBD1. V lost 5 bases to trimming and J lost 6 bases; unmatched junction nucleotides: 5. This CDR3 is 14 amino acids long. The germline V gene encodes CDR1 KGHSH and CDR2 LQKENI. CDR3 protein: CASSGGQGAAEQYF. The CDR3 bases are TGTGCCAGCTCAGGGGGACAGGGGGCCGCCGAGCAGTACTTC.

The chain carries TRBV11-2 and TRBJ1-2; 8 nucleotides align to TRBD1. The CDR3 runs 16 residues. After removal of 0 bases from V and 4 bases from J, the junction contained 7 bases not matched to a gene. Germline V CDR1 and CDR2: SGHAT, FQNNGV. CDR3 bases: TGTGCCAGCAGCTTAGATGGGCAGGGGGCGATCTATGGCTACACCTTC. Amino acid sequence: CASSLDGQGAIYGYTF.

This sequence joins TRBV7-3 and TRBJ2-7; tentative D call: TRBD1 (5 bases). The CDR3 covers 13 residues. Germline CDR1 and CDR2: SGHTA and FQGTGA. V dropped 5 bases and J dropped 3 bases, with 11 bases sitting between them. For the CDR3, the DNA is TGTGCCAGCAGCCTCTCGGACAACTACGAGCAGTACTTC. Protein sequence: CASSLSDNYEQYF.

This chain uses TRBV5-1 with TRBJ2-7; TRBD1 agrees at 7 bases. CDR3 length equals 15 residues. Germline CDR1 reads SGHRS; CDR2 reads YFSETQ. V lost 3 bases to trimming and J lost 4 bases; unmatched junction nucleotides: 10. CDR3 amino acids: CASSSGLGTVYEQYF. CDR3 sequence (DNA): TGCGCCAGCAGCTCCGGCCTCGGGACAGTTTACGAGCAGTACTTC. The variable domain in full, with the rest retrieved from reference TRBV5-1 and TRBJ2-7, is KAGVTQTPRYLIKTRGQQVTLSCSPISGHRSVSWYQQTPGQGLQFLFEYFSETQRNKGNFPGRFSGRQFSNSRSEMNVSTLELGDSALYLCASSSGLGTVYEQYFGPGTRLTVT.

J is TRBJ1-4 and V is TRBV11-1, with D hard to call. With 5 bases removed from V and 6 bases from J, the gap between germline ends came to 10 bases. Germline V gives CDR1 SGHAT, CDR2 FQDESV (reference sequence). The CDR3 consists of 13 residues. The CDR3 bases are TGTGCCAGCAGCCAGAACAGCGATGAAAAACTGTTTTTT. Translating gives CASSQNSDEKLFF. Drawing the rest from reference TRBV11-1 and TRBJ1-4, the complete variable domain is EAEVAQSPRYKITEKSQAVAFWCDPISGHATLYWYRQILGQGPELLVQFQDESVVDDSQLPKDRFSAERLKGVDSTLKIQPAELGDSAMYLCASSQNSDEKLFFGSGTQLSVL.

The CDR3 spells CASSVSGTGSYEQYF. The DNA of the CDR3 is TGTGCCAGCAGCGTCTCCGGGACAGGGTCCTACGAGCAGTACTTC. The chain recombines TRBV7-2 with TRBJ2-7, with TRBD1 matching 9 bases. The CDR3 spans 15 residues. V lost 5 bases, J lost 1 base, and 6 bases stayed unmatched. The germline gives CDR1 SGHTA, CDR2 FQGNSA.

Note on this clone: Other DNA sequences in this sample translate to the same CDR3. This rearrangement joins TRBV11-2 to TRBJ2-2; a weak D match, TRBD2 (7 bases). V was trimmed by 0 bases and J by 0 bases, leaving 14 bases between them. Germline CDR1 is SGHAT and CDR2 is FQNNGV. The CDR3 loop spans 18 amino acids. For the CDR3, the DNA is TGTGCCAGCAGCTTAGAGTACGGGGGGCTAACGAACACCGGGGAGCTGTTTTTT. Protein sequence: CASSLEYGGLTNTGELFF.

The chain employs TRBV30 and TRBJ1-6; 7 bases are shared with TRBD1. The ends lost 0 bases at V and 7 bases at J; junction bases unmatched: 6. The CDR3 is 15 amino acids. Germline-derived CDR1 and CDR2 are GTSNPN and SVGIG (reference sequence). CDR3 sequence: CAWSVGQGGNSPLHF. In DNA form, the CDR3 reads TGTGCCTGGAGTGTGGGTCAGGGGGGAAATTCACCCCTCCACTTT.

A word on this clone: At one end, the junction sequence differs from germline, possibly due to a read error. The gene calls are TRBV3-1 (or the pseudogene TRBV3-2) and TRBJ2-7, with D maybe TRBD1 (6 bases). This CDR3 contains 11 residues. Germline V gene lookup returns CDR1 LGHDT and CDR2 YNNKEL (reference sequence). The CDR3 sequence is CASSHPQGPRF. The CDR3 DNA sequence: TGTGCCAGCAGCCACCCACAGGGACCTCGTTTC.

The chain combines TRBV28 with TRBJ2-1; 8 bases match TRBD2. Germline CDR1 MDHEN, CDR2 SYDVKM. J gave up 7 bases and V 1 base, and 6 bases lay outside the gene matches. The CDR3 runs 15 residues. The chain's CDR3 is CASSLSLGGGNEQFF. CDR3 sequence (DNA): TGTGCCAGCAGTTTATCCCTCGGGGGGGGGAATGAGCAGTTCTTC.

The rearrangement links TRBV14 to TRBJ1-2; 9 positions match TRBD1. Looked up from germline, CDR1 is SGHDN and CDR2 is FVKESK. The junction had 11 bases not matched to a gene; V was cut back by 1 base and J by 5 bases. The CDR3 totals 17 residues. CDR3 amino acids: CASSQARTGEGEYGYTF. As DNA, the CDR3 is TGTGCCAGCAGCCAAGCTCGGACAGGGGAGGGTGAGTATGGCTACACCTTC. Using reference TRBV14 and TRBJ1-2 for the parts outside the CDR3, the full variable domain is EAGVTQFPSHSVIEKGQTVTLRCDPISGHDNLYWYRRVMGKEIKFLLHFVKESKQDESGMPNNRFLAERTGGTYSTLKVQPAELEDSGVYFCASSQARTGEGEYGYTFGSGTRLTVV.

The rearrangement uses TRBV27 and TRBJ1-6, with D possibly matching TRBD1 (5 bases). In germline, CDR1 is MNHEY, CDR2 SMNVEV (reference sequence). V was clipped by 1 base and J by 2 bases, with 18 bases between them. The CDR3 consists of 19 residues. CDR3 loop: CASSLYPRRAGTYNSPLHF. The CDR3 DNA reads as TGTGCCAGCAGTTTATACCCGCGCAGGGCGGGCACCTATAATTCACCCCTCCACTTT.

The chain couples TRBV6-5 to TRBJ1-5; tentatively, D is TRBD1 (5 bases). CDR1 MNHEY and CDR2 SVGAGI come from the germline V gene. This CDR3 is 13 amino acids long. V was pared by 8 bases and J by 7 bases, with 15 bases between. CDR3 loop: CASRRGSGQPQHF. The DNA of the CDR3 is TGTGCCAGCCGCCGTGGTTCAGGGCAGCCCCAGCATTTT.

V usage is TRBV7-2 and J usage is TRBJ2-7; TRBD2 matches 8 bases. This CDR3 has 15 residues. Per the germline V gene, CDR1 is SGHTA and CDR2 is FQGNSA. V was clipped by 4 bases and J by 0 bases; unmatched bases: 5. CDR3 protein: CASSSTGTSSYEQYF. In nucleotides, the CDR3 is TGTGCCAGCAGCTCAACCGGGACTAGCTCCTACGAGCAGTACTTC.

The genes are TRBV24-1 and TRBJ1-5; D uncertain. Deletions cut 7 bases from V and 0 bases from J, with 15 bases between. The CDR3 extends over 16 amino acids. CDR1 and CDR2 from the germline V gene are KGHDR and SFDVKD. CDR3: CATRAGQRNSNQPQHF. In DNA form, the CDR3 reads TGTGCCACCAGGGCCGGGCAGCGAAATAGCAATCAGCCCCAGCATTTT.

This chain joins TRBV3-1 (or the pseudogene TRBV3-2) and TRBJ1-6; tentative D call: TRBD1 (6 bases). Germline CDR1 reads LGHDT; CDR2 reads YNNKEL (reference sequence). V lost 4 bases and J 8 bases, leaving 18 bases between the germline ends. The CDR3 extends over 16 amino acids. The CDR3 nucleotides read TGTGCCAGCAGCCGCGCCGAGGGGGGCAAGGATTCACCCCTCCACTTT. Its protein product is CASSRAEGGKDSPLHF.

The chain combines TRBV7-9 with TRBJ1-1, with D tentatively TRBD1 (5 bases). Germline loops: CDR1 SEHNR, CDR2 FQNEAQ (reference sequence). V was trimmed by 4 bases and J by 7 bases, leaving 19 bases between them. The CDR3 totals 15 residues. The CDR3 sequence is CASSSADSSHHEAFF. The DNA of the CDR3 is TGTGCCAGCAGCTCCGCCGACAGTTCCCATCATGAAGCTTTCTTT.

This chain links TRBV7-2 with TRBJ2-7; TRBD2 aligns across 10 bases. The CDR3 runs 16 residues. V gave up 5 bases and J gave up 2 bases; unmatched junction bases: 9. Germline CDR1 reads SGHTA; CDR2 reads FQGNSA. CDR3 coding DNA: TGTGCCAGCAGCGAGGGGCTAGCGGGGGCCCCCTACGAGCAGTACTTC. Protein product: CASSEGLAGAPYEQYF.

The CDR3 nucleotides read TGTGCCAGCAGCCAAGGGGGGATGATAATGCAGTTCTTC. Amino acids: CASSQGGMIMQFF. The gene calls are TRBV3-1 (or the pseudogene TRBV3-2) and TRBJ2-1; perhaps D is TRBD1 or TRBD2 (5 bases each). Trimming pared 1 base from V and 12 bases from J, leaving 13 bases between. Germline-derived CDR1 and CDR2 are LGHDT and YNNKEL (reference sequence). This CDR3 region has 13 residues.

The CDR3 region has the DNA TGTGCCAGCCAATCATGGGGCGCTGACACCATATATTTT. It yields the protein CASQSWGADTIYF. The chain combines TRBV19 with TRBJ1-3; tentative D call: TRBD1 (5 bases). This CDR3 is 13 amino acids long. Trimming cost V 9 bases and J 8 bases, with 17 bases left between them. Germline V CDR1 and CDR2: LNHDA, SQIVND (reference sequence).